This T cell receptor beta chain was obtained from a study of cytotoxic CD8 clonotypes in ibrutinib-treated CLL (dated by TCRdb to the early 2020s). Notes on the research overall: The cohort had 11 to 12 relapsed/refractory and around 14 treatment-naive patients; 17 to 18 were IGHV unmutated. Samples averaged about 260,000 productive templates and approximately 100,000 productive rearrangements. Responses were partial in roughly 25 patients and complete in 2; after median approximately 5.5 years follow-up, about 14 stayed in remission and about twelve progressed. Cryopreserved peripheral blood mononuclear cells were obtained prior to treatment, at the time of response, and at either disease progression or sustained remission. The response samples were drawn at a median of 12 months into treatment, with a range of roughly 6 to 40 months. Every remission and progressive disease sample was obtained while ibrutinib was still being received by the patients. Longitudinal samples were obtainable from about 30% of the roughly 86 participants in the trial. The paper's findings and limits, for the study overall: Clonality increased at ibrutinib response, stayed stable in sustained remission, and fell back toward baseline at progression. At baseline, clonality was higher than in age-matched healthy donors and showed a strong correlation with circulating CD8+ T-cell counts. Lymph node repertoires were not examined, and the timing of sampling was not matched between patients in sustained remission and those whose disease progressed. Public clonotypes were rare and either contracted or stayed stable during treatment, and the rise in clonality at ibrutinib response reflected the expansion of private clonotypes.

For this clone: Its antigen specificity is not known. One base away there is no much larger clone; base qualities are not given.

Each clonotype received, on average, around 10x coverage in deep resolution sequencing performed on a MiSeq, where the target depth lay between 1 in 1 million and 1 in 200,000 T cells. The immunoSEQ hsTCRB Kit was used to generate TCR beta libraries. The authors processed their data as follows. The data were analyzed with ImmunoSEQ Analyzer and ImmunoSEQ Data Assistant, and V, D and J gene assignments followed IMGT definitions. Clonality, which ranges from 0 to 1, was calculated as one minus the normalized Shannon entropy of productive rearrangement frequencies. Only overrepresented clonotypes making up at least 0.05% of the repertoire of each patient were included in the public clonotype analysis. About a dozen repertoires from age-matched healthy donors, obtained from immuneACCESS, served as clonality controls. TCRdb took this table from immuneACCESS and kept in-frame rearrangements with V and J called. Such tables lack part of the clones; where checked against another copy, unresolved V genes explain under half of the gap, and the rest is unexplained. That table is the source of V, J and clone size, and D and trimming were worked out from the DNA. The sample has some 140,000 clones on record, more than 85% of them singletons. The ten largest make up approximately 10% of the sample.

The intended sense of this specimen's time point label: about eleven months on ibrutinib. For TCR beta library preparation, roughly 2.2 micrograms of genomic DNA were isolated from cryopreserved PBMCs. Longitudinal blood samples from CLL patients on ibrutinib monotherapy underwent high-throughput TCR beta sequencing. Patients were enrolled in a phase 2 open-label single-center ibrutinib monotherapy trial. Via the germline V gene, CDR1 is MNHEY and CDR2 SVGAGI. Measured from the cysteine to the phenylalanine, the CDR3 is 15 residues long. Left in the record is the CDR3 DNA by itself, 45 bases read in frame from the first base. Trimming at the junction amounts to 0 bases on V and 4 bases on J, and the germline ends lie 13 bases apart.

The clonotype originates from a human donor with chronic lymphocytic leukemia. The chain joins TRBV6-5 to TRBJ2-7; the D gene is tentatively TRBD1 or TRBD2, each matching 5 bases. The specimen comprised PBMCs, sampled after 12 months of ibrutinib treatment. The CDR3 region reads CASSYSAAGSYEQYF. The base sequence is TGTGCCAGCAGTTACTCGGCAGCAGGGAGTTACGAGCAGTACTTC.